The entry below gives a single T cell receptor beta chain sequence along with its context. Its antigen remains undetermined. No much larger clonotype is one base removed from it; base qualities were not supplied. CDR1 and CDR2 are read off the germline V gene as MNHNS and SASEGT. The CDR3 measures 14 amino acids from cysteine to phenylalanine. The read is trimmed to its CDR3 DNA, 42 bases read in frame from base 1. The junction carries 10 bases between V and J, which are trimmed by 4 bases and 4 bases respectively. TCR CDR3 regions were amplified from genomic DNA by multiplex PCR using the deep immunoSEQ assay. For each cell subset, the extracted genomic DNA was distributed evenly across all wells of several immunoSEQ 96-well plates, and each plate served as one replicate. For sorted subsets, about 200 ng genomic DNA, equal to 30,000 to 35,000 T cell genomes, was loaded into each replicate PCR. Purified libraries were measured with a Qubit 3.0 fluorometer, size-checked on a Bioanalyzer 2100, and measured again with the KAPA Library Quantification kit. Every immunoSEQ 96-well plate was sequenced on a separate single-read 150-cycle Illumina NextSeq 550 flow cell. Per the source publication's procedure: Because the immunoSEQ output included only junctional sequences and no quality scores, the filtering could not be the same as the filtering used for full-length reads. Sequences were annotated with PyIR, a Python wrapper for IgBLAST v1.9, using IMGT germline references to assign V/J genes and CDR3. Reads with weak V/J assignments (E-value above 1e-6), missing CDR3, stop codons, out-of-frame junctions, or ambiguous translated residues were removed. V3J clonotypes were defined as sequences sharing the same inferred V gene, J gene, and CDR3 amino acid sequence. Percentage overlap between repertoires was computed as shared unique clonotypes divided by the size of the smaller repertoire. Three approaches were used to assess repertoire richness: RTK rarefaction, the Chao1 estimator, and Recon v2.1 estimates of unobserved clonotypes. For all TCRbeta clonotypes obtained by the gDNA method from a handful of donors, generation probabilities were computed with OLGA. The table was pulled from immuneACCESS by TCRdb, which kept in-frame rearrangements only. Such tables lose some clones; where checked, under half of the loss comes from unresolved V genes, and the rest has no known cause. The V and J calls and clone size are taken from that table; D and trimming were inferred from the DNA. This sample is represented by some 500,000 clones; about 96% of them were singletons. Clones ranked in the top ten supply roughly 0.06% of the sample.

The source of the sample is a study of shared clonotypes between healthy human individuals (dated by TCRdb to between 2020 and 2021). Broadly, across the study: A few men and two women, aged 18 to 49 years, made up the cohort. Per donor, three plates each were used for CD4 naive and CD4 memory, two for CD8 naive, and one for CD8 memory. The study deeply sequenced blood TCR repertoires of five healthy adults to estimate repertoire size and the extent of clonotype sharing between individuals. Different laboratories and diverse techniques were used to prepare libraries and sequence TCR repertoires, to increase sequencing depth and limit assay-specific biases. Each donor's leukapheresis produced roughly between about 0.85 and 10 billion PBMCs.

What the authors observed across the whole study: Approximately 4.8% of naive CD4, approximately 3.7% of naive CD8, around 2.3% of memory CD4, and around 0.4% of memory CD8 clonotypes were shared across a few donors. Compared with non-shared clonotypes, the clonotypes found in all four sorted-subset donors had higher generation probabilities. Because the study included only a small number of donors, the genetic and exposure-history diversity represented was limited. Incomplete sequencing was indicated by rarefaction of sorted-subset datasets, despite the large sequencing depth. Based on pairwise subsampling, the degree of clonotype sharing among donors was expected to be affected by sequencing depth. Larger estimated clonotype richness was generally found for naive subsets than for memory subsets. Sampling was restricted to blood, and TCR repertoires in tissue are likely to differ from TCR repertoires in blood.

The donors were healthy, HIV-negative adults who had no recently reported acute infections or vaccinations. All donors were Caucasian adults living in Nashville, Tennessee, USA. CD4+ T cells were enriched by magnetic negative selection, after which naive cells were positively selected on CD45RA and the negative fraction was taken as the memory subset. Blood was collected by leukapheresis, and PBMCs were isolated by Ficoll-Histopaque density gradient centrifugation and then cryopreserved in liquid nitrogen vapor phase. Purity and quantity of every magnetically sorted T cell population were checked by analytical flow cytometry. Each sorted fraction had its genomic DNA isolated and then quantified by UV absorbance on a Nanodrop 2000c.

This chain joins TRBV6-1 to TRBJ2-2; confidence is insufficient to name the D gene. This receptor was identified in a woman aged 30 to 39 in good health. Sequencing was performed on naive CD4+ T cells sorted from blood. In the paper's terms, the cell subset or site label means: CD45RA+ positively selected. The CDR3 is CASSGGPITGELFF. Here is the DNA: TGTGCCAGCAGTGGAGGCCCTATCACCGGGGAGCTGTTTTTT.